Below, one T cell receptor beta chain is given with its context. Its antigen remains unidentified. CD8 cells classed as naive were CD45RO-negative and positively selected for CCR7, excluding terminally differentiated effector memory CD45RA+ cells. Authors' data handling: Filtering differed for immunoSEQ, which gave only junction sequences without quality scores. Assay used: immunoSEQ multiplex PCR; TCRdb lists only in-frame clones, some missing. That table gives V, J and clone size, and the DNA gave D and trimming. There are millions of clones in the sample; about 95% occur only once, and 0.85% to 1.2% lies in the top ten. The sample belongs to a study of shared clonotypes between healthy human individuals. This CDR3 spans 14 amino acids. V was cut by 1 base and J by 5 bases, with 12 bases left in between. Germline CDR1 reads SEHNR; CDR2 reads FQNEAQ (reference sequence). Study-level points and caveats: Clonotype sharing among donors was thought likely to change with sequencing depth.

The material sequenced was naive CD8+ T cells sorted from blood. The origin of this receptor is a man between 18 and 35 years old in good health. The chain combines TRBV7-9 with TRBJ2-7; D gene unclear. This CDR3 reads CASSLDLAGNEQYF. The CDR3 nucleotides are TGTGCCAGCAGCTTAGATCTCGCCGGAAACGAGCAGTACTTC.